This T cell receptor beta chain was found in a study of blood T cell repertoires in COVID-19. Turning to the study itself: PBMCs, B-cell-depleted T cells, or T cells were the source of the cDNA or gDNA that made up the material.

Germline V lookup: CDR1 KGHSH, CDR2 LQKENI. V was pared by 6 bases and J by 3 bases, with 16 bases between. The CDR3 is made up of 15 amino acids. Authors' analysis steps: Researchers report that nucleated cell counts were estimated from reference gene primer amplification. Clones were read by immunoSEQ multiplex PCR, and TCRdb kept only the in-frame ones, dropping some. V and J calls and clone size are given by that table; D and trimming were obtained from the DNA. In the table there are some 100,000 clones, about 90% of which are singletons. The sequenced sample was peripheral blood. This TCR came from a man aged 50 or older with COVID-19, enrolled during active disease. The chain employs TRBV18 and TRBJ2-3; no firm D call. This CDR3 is CASSATPPITDTQYF. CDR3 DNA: TGTGCCAGCTCCGCCACACCCCCCATAACAGATACGCAGTATTTT.